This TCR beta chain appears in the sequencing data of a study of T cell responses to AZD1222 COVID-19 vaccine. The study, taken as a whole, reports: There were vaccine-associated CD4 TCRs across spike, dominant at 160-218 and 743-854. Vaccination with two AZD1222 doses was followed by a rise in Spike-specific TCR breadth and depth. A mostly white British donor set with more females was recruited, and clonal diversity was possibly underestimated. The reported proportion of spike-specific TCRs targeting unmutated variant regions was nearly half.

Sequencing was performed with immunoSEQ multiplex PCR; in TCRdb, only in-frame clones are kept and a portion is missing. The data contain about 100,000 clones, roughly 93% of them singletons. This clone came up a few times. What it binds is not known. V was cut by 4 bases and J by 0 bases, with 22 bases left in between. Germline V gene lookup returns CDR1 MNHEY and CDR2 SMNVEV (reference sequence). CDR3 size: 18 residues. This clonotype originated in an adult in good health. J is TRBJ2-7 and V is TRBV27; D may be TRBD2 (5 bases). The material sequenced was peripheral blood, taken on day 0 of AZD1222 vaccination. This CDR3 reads CASSSLLGLSSRSYEQYF. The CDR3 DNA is TGTGCCAGCAGTTCCCTACTAGGTCTGAGCTCCCGCTCCTACGAGCAGTACTTC.